This passage covers 23 T cell receptor beta chains from one sample sequenced in a study of control samples from healthy donors and cancer patients. Here immunoSEQ multiplex PCR was the method, and the copy in TCRdb shows in-frame clones only, minus some. The sample shows about 180,000 clones, 90% to 95% of them seen only once. The source material was blood. The source of these receptors is a man aged 25 to 40 in good health.

The gene calls are TRBV5-1 and TRBJ2-4, with 7 bases fitting TRBD2. The V gene end was trimmed by 3 bases and the J gene end by 9 bases; junction bases not matched to a gene: 9. The CDR3 extends over 14 amino acids. Germline CDR1 SGHRS, CDR2 YFSETQ. The CDR3 sequence is CASSWAGDGGIQYF. As DNA, the CDR3 is TGCGCCAGCAGCTGGGCGGGGGACGGGGGCATTCAGTACTTC.

The rearrangement joins TRBV30 to TRBJ1-3, with D possibly TRBD1 on 6 matching bases. The CDR3 has 15 amino acids. Germline loops: CDR1 GTSNPN, CDR2 SVGIG (reference sequence). The V end lost 1 base, the J end lost 1 base, and 11 bases lay between the germline ends. CDR3 DNA: TGTGCCTGGAGTGGGGACACTCTATCTGGAAACACCATATATTTT. It codes for CAWSGDTLSGNTIYF.

The genes are TRBV4-1 and TRBJ1-4; D may be TRBD1 (6 bases). Per the germline V gene, CDR1 is MGHRA and CDR2 is YSYEKL. V was pared by 2 bases and J by 3 bases, with 10 bases between. CDR3 length: 15 residues. The CDR3 sequence is CASSQRGLANEKLFF. In DNA form, the CDR3 reads TGCGCCAGCAGCCAACGGGGGCTGGCTAATGAAAAACTGTTTTTT.

The chain carries TRBV6-2 or TRBV6-3 and TRBJ2-7; tentative D call: TRBD1 (5 bases). This CDR3 region has 16 residues. CDR1 is MNHEY and CDR2 is SVGEGT in the germline V gene. V lost 1 base to trimming and J lost 5 bases, with 18 bases between them. The DNA of the CDR3 is TGTGCCAGCAGTTACTACCGGGCAGGGATTCCCCACGAGCAGTACTTC. Translation gives CASSYYRAGIPHEQYF.

V usage is TRBV11-2 and J usage is TRBJ2-2, with 8 bases identical to TRBD1. The V segment lost 3 bases and the J segment 4 bases; nucleotides outside the gene matches: 4. The CDR3 is made up of 15 amino acids. The germline gives CDR1 SGHAT, CDR2 FQNNGV. The CDR3: CASSLQGASTGELFF. The DNA for the CDR3 is TGTGCCAGCAGCTTGCAGGGGGCGAGCACCGGGGAGCTGTTTTTT.

This clone showed up just once. This chain joins TRBV13 and TRBJ1-1; 9 bases are shared with TRBD1. V was clipped by 10 bases and J by 4 bases; unmatched bases: 13. Germline values: CDR1 PRHDT, CDR2 FYEKMQ (reference sequence). The CDR3 extends over 15 amino acids. CDR3 in DNA: TGTGCCACCCTAGGCACCGGGACAGGGAGCACTGAAGCTTTCTTT. The encoded protein is CATLGTGTGSTEAFF.

This rearrangement joins TRBV19 to TRBJ1-1; D is uncertain. The V and J ends lost 9 bases and 0 bases respectively, with 17 bases between them. The CDR3 has 15 residues. Germline assignment: CDR1 LNHDA and CDR2 SQIVND (reference sequence). The CDR3 DNA sequence: TGTGCCAGCACTACCACGATTAAAATGAACACTGAAGCTTTCTTT. The encoded protein is CASTTTIKMNTEAFF.

The chain has TRBV2 and TRBJ1-5; the D is unclear. This CDR3 comprises 13 residues. In germline, CDR1 is SNHLY, CDR2 FYNNEI. The V and J ends lost 6 bases and 3 bases respectively, with 9 bases between them. This chain's CDR3 is CASSEGHNQPQHF. CDR3 DNA: TGTGCCAGCAGCGAGGGTCACAATCAGCCCCAGCATTTT. Drawing the rest from reference TRBV2 and TRBJ1-5, the complete variable domain is EPEVTQTPSHQVTQMGQEVILRCVPISNHLYFYWYRQILGQKVEFLVSFYNNEISEKSEIFDDQFSVERPDGSNFTLKIRSTKLEDSAMYFCASSEGHNQPQHFGDGTRLSIL.

This sequence joins TRBV18 and TRBJ1-1; tentative D call: TRBD1 (6 bases). V was clipped by 1 base and J by 5 bases, with 14 bases between them. CDR3 length: 15 amino acids. Germline V gene data show CDR1 as KGHSH and CDR2 as LQKENI. CDR3 DNA: TGTGCCAGCTCACCACAGGGGGATGTTCGGACTGAAGCTTTCTTT. Residues: CASSPQGDVRTEAFF. Combining the CDR3 with reference TRBV18 and TRBJ1-1 gives the whole variable domain NAGVMQNPRHLVRRRGQEARLRCSPMKGHSHVYWYRQLPEEGLKFMVYLQKENIIDESGMPKERFSAEFPKEGPSILRIQQVVRGDSAAYFCASSPQGDVRTEAFFGQGTRLTVV.

V gene TRBV11-2 combines with J gene TRBJ2-1; TRBD2 aligns across 7 bases. CDR1 is SGHAT and CDR2 is FQNNGV in the germline V gene. There are 17 residues in the CDR3. With 5 bases clipped from V and 0 bases from J, the junction kept 10 bases outside the gene matches. The CDR3 sequence: CASSHISLAASYNEQFF. The DNA of the CDR3 is TGTGCCAGCAGCCACATTTCGCTAGCGGCCTCCTACAATGAGCAGTTCTTC.

The J gene is TRBJ2-5, the V gene TRBV11-2; 9 positions match TRBD1. V lost 5 bases to trimming and J lost 4 bases; unmatched junction nucleotides: 11. The CDR3 has 16 residues. Germline lookup yields CDR1 SGHAT and CDR2 FQNNGV. The CDR3 coding sequence is TGTGCCAGCAGCCCTTTCTGGGACAGGGAAGGAGAGACCCAGTACTTC. Its translation: CASSPFWDREGETQYF.

V usage is TRBV6-1 and J usage is TRBJ2-1; 10 nucleotides agree with TRBD2. From germline, CDR1 is MNHNS and CDR2 SASEGT. CDR3 length equals 16 residues. J lost 2 bases, V lost 2 bases, and 3 bases had no gene match. DNA of the CDR3: TGTGCCAGCAGTGAAAACCTAGCGGGGGCCTACAATGAGCAGTTCTTC. Encoded protein: CASSENLAGAYNEQFF.

This chain connects TRBV5-1 to TRBJ2-1, with D possibly being TRBD1 or TRBD2 (7 bases each). Per the germline V gene, CDR1 is SGHRS and CDR2 is YFSETQ. The CDR3 length is 15 residues. Trimming took 3 bases from V and 4 from J, leaving 14 bases between them. The CDR3 protein is CASSSRGGMYNEQFF. The CDR3 nucleotides are TGCGCCAGCAGCTCCAGGGGGGGGATGTACAATGAGCAGTTCTTC.

The V gene is TRBV6-5, the J gene TRBJ1-2; D remains unclear. Trimming took 4 bases from V and 7 from J, leaving 13 bases between them. The CDR3 is 13 amino acids. Per germline, CDR1 MNHEY and CDR2 SVGAGI. The CDR3 spells CASSSNEHGGYTF. CDR3 DNA: TGTGCCAGCAGTTCCAACGAACACGGTGGCTACACCTTC.

This sequence joins TRBV12-3 or TRBV12-4 and TRBJ1-1, with a tentative D call TRBD1 (6 bases). V shed 4 bases and J shed 5 bases, with 8 bases lying between them. This CDR3 has 12 residues. The CDR3: CASSSGVTEAFF. CDR3 DNA sequence: TGTGCCAGCAGTTCAGGGGTGACTGAAGCTTTCTTT.

This clone was recorded a few times. This sequence joins TRBV6-4 and TRBJ2-3; TRBD1 agrees at 10 bases. Germline loops: CDR1 MRHNA, CDR2 SNTAGT. V lost 3 bases and J lost 2; bases outside the gene matches: 2. The length of the CDR3 is 15 residues. CDR3 protein: CASSEGTGDTDTQYF. CDR3 DNA sequence: TGTGCCAGCAGTGAGGGGACAGGGGACACAGATACGCAGTATTTT.

This clone has just one count. The chain uses TRBV5-1 and TRBJ2-5; TRBD1 matches 8 bases. This CDR3 spans 15 amino acids. Per the germline V gene, CDR1 is SGHRS and CDR2 is YFSETQ. Unmatched junction bases numbered 5, after V lost 0 bases and J lost 4 bases. Written as DNA, the CDR3 is TGCGCCAGCAGCTTGGCCGGACAGGGCGTAGAGACCCAGTACTTC. Encoded protein: CASSLAGQGVETQYF.

The genes are TRBV11-2 and TRBJ2-7, with D unresolved. Germline V gene data show CDR1 as SGHAT and CDR2 as FQNNGV. CDR3 size: 14 residues. Trimming cost V 5 bases and J 0 bases, with 11 bases left between them. This CDR3 reads CASSQDRYSYEQYF. The CDR3 region has the DNA TGTGCCAGCAGCCAGGACCGCTACTCCTACGAGCAGTACTTC.

This clone was found once. The rearrangement joins TRBV4-2 to TRBJ2-1, with TRBD2 identical over 10 bases. J gave up 3 bases and V 1 base, and 3 bases lay outside the gene matches. Germline V gene sequence: CDR1 LGHNA, CDR2 YNFKEQ. The CDR3 runs 16 residues. In DNA form, the CDR3 reads TGTGCCAGCAGCCAAGTAGCGGGAGGTTACTACAATGAGCAGTTCTTC. Protein product: CASSQVAGGYYNEQFF.

The chain uses TRBV6-1 and TRBJ2-5, with D perhaps TRBD1 (6 bases). The length of the CDR3 is 13 residues. V lost 3 bases and J lost 2, with 7 bases in between. The V gene's germline CDR1 is MNHNS and CDR2 SASEGT. CDR3 amino acids: CASSEGAQETQYF. DNA of the CDR3: TGTGCCAGCAGTGAGGGGGCTCAAGAGACCCAGTACTTC.

The chain recombines TRBV14 with TRBJ1-4; 8 nucleotides line up with TRBD1. J lost 14 bases, V lost 4 bases, and 9 bases had no gene match. CDR1 is SGHDN, CDR2 FVKESK, per germline. The CDR3 runs 13 residues. The CDR3 DNA is TGTGCCAGCAGCCTAGATTCGGGGACAGGCCTGTTTTTT. Protein sequence: CASSLDSGTGLFF.

The rearrangement links TRBV10-1 to TRBJ2-1, with no clear D. The CDR3 is 13 residues long. V lost 0 bases to trimming and J lost 6 bases, with 6 bases between them. The germline gives CDR1 WNHNN, CDR2 SYGVQD (reference sequence). The DNA of the CDR3 is TGCGCCAGCAGTGAGTCGAACCGCAATGAGCAGTTCTTC. It translates to CASSESNRNEQFF.

V is TRBV4-1 and J is TRBJ1-2; a weak D match, TRBD1 (5 bases). This CDR3 spans 15 amino acids. Germline CDR1 and CDR2: MGHRA and YSYEKL. V shed 1 base and J shed 5 bases, with 14 bases lying between them. CDR3 sequence (DNA): TGCGCCAGCAGCCAAGGGGCGTTTCGGGGGTATGGCTACACCTTC. This encodes CASSQGAFRGYGYTF.